The clone carrying this T cell receptor (beta chain) occurred a few times. Its antigen is not identified. This record belongs to a study of regulatory T cells in long-lasting Graves disease. Overall study: Persistent Graves' disease denoted over 5 years of antithyroid drugs plus positive TSH receptor antibodies.

Libraries of TCR beta came from iRepertoire HTBI primers plus Arm-PCR of CDR3 regions. TCRdb re-analysed the multiplex PCR reads in MiXCR, keeping a single row per CDR3 protein. The sample holds 650,000 to 850,000 distinct CDR3 sequences, 30% seen once. CDR3 length: 15 amino acids. V was trimmed by 0 bases and J by 0 bases, leaving 9 bases between them. The germline V gene encodes CDR1 MNHNY and CDR2 SVGAGI (reference sequence). Time point described: persistent/refractory GD, antithyroid drugs over 5 years with positive TRAb. After RNA was extracted from PBMCs, the TCR library was made from it. Study outcomes and limitations: Repertoires from persistent disease leaned toward TRBV28, TRBJ1-2 and TRBJ2-5. Persistent patients shared 2,500 to 3,000 public clonotypes among themselves. Newly diagnosed patients shared fewer, at some 900. Possibly, accuracy suffered from the small sample size.

This TCR derives from a female donor with Graves disease. The sequences come from peripheral blood mononuclear cells (PBMCs), collected when the disease was refractory, from a patient treated with antithyroid drugs. This chain joins TRBV6-6 and TRBJ2-7, with D hard to call. CDR3 in DNA: TGTGCCAGCAGTTACTCGGCGCGCGACTCCTACGAGCAGTACTTC. Protein product: CASSYSARDSYEQYF.